The clone carrying this T cell receptor beta chain has just a few counts. The antigen is unknown. The data derive from a study of T-cell memory formation after mild COVID-19. The germline CDR1 and CDR2 sequences are DFQATT and SNEGSKA (reference sequence). V was cut by 1 base and J by 6 bases, with 19 bases left in between. The CDR3 is made up of 17 amino acids. Points from the study as a whole: Pre-infection memory carried some responding clones, suggesting that cross-reactive memory joined. CD4/CD8 balance characterized clones contracting day 15 to 85, and CD4+ skew characterized later expanders.

From 5'RACE with constant-segment primers came TCR alpha and TCR beta cDNA libraries that carried sample barcodes and UMIs. TCRdb redid the calling of the 5' RACE reads with MiXCR, one entry per CDR3 protein. This table has some 250,000 distinct CDR3 sequences, around 17% appearing once. Sequencing was carried out using PBMCs or a T cell subset sorted from them (not recorded which). The origin of this receptor is a man between 18 and 29 years old who had mild COVID-19 (a few samples of this study predate the infection). Cell type and time point are not known. V is TRBV20-1 and J is TRBJ1-6, with D perhaps TRBD1 (6 bases). As DNA, the CDR3 is TGCAGTGCTAGAGTCACCGGGGGGGCAGGGAGTAATTCACCCCTCCACTTT. Its translation: CSARVTGGAGSNSPLHF.